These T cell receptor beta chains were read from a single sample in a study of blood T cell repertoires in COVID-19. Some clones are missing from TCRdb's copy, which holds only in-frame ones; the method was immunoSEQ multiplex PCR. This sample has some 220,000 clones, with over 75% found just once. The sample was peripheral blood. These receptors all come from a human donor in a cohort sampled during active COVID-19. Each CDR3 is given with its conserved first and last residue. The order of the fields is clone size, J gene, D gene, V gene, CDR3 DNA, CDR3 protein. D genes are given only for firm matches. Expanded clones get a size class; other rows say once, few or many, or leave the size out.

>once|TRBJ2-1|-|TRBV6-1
TGTGCCAGCAGTGCCGAACCAGACAGCCAGGGGATTGATGAGCAGTTCTTC
CASSAEPDSQGIDEQFF
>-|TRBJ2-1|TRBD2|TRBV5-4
TGTGCCAGCAGCTGGGCAGCGGGAGCTGAGGATGAGCAGTTCTTC
CASSWAAGAEDEQFF
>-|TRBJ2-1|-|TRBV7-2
TGTGCCAGCAGCTTAAGAGCGGGTGATGAGCAGTTCTTC
CASSLRAGDEQFF
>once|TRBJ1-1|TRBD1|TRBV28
TGTGCCAGCAGTCGACAGGGGAAGACTGAAGCTTTCTTT
CASSRQGKTEAFF
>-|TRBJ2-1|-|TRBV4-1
TGCGCCAGCAGCCAAGATAAGTTAGCGCAGTTCTTC
CASSQDKLAQFF
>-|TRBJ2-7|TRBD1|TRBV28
TGTGCCAGCAGTTTTACGGGACAGGGGGCCTACGAGCAGTACTTC
CASSFTGQGAYEQYF
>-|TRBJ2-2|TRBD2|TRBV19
TGTGCCAGTAGGGGACTAGCGGATACCGGGGAGCTGTTTTTT
CASRGLADTGELFF
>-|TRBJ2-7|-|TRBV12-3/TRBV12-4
TGTGCCAGCAGTACCGGAGCGGGCCTCGAGCAGTACTTC
CASSTGAGLEQYF
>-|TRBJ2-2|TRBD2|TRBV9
TGTGCCAGCAGCGCAATTGGAGGGACTAGCGCCACCGGGGAGCTGTTTTTT
CASSAIGGTSATGELFF
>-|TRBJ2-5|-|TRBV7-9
TGTGCCAGCAGCTTAAGGTCCGGTCTGGGGGGTGAGACCCAGTACTTC
CASSLRSGLGGETQYF
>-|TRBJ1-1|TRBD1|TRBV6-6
TGTGCCAGCAGTTACCCCGGACAGGGGAACACTGAAGCTTTCTTT
CASSYPGQGNTEAFF
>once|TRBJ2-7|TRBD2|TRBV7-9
TGTGCCAGCAGCTTAAGTCAGGTAGCGGGGGAGCAGTACTTC
CASSLSQVAGEQYF
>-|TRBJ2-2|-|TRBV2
TGTGCCAGCATAGACAACGCGAACACCGGGGAGCTGTTTTTT
CASIDNANTGELFF
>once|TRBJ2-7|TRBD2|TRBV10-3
TGTGCCATCAGTGAGTCGGGACTAGCCGGGGACGAGCAGTACTTC
CAISESGLAGDEQYF
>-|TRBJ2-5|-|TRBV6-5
TGTGCCAGCAGTACTAACAGGGAGGAGACCCAGTACTTC
CASSTNREETQYF
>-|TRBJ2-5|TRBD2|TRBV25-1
TGTGCCAGCAGTGAAAGCTGGCCGAGCGGGAGGCCCCAGTACTTC
CASSESWPSGRPQYF
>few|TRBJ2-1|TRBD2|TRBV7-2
TGTGCCAGCAGCTTAGTCGGGACTAGCGGCGCCAATGAGCAGTTCTTC
CASSLVGTSGANEQFF
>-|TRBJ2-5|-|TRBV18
TGTGCCAGCTCTAGGGACTTCCAAGAGACCCAGTACTTC
CASSRDFQETQYF
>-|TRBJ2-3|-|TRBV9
TGTGCCAGCAGCGTAGGAGGAACTAGCACCCATACGCAGTATTTT
CASSVGGTSTHTQYF
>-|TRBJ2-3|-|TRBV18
TGTGCCAGCTCAGAGAGCCTAACAGATACGCAGTATTTT
CASSESLTDTQYF
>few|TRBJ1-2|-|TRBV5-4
TGTGCCAGCAGCTCGGGGAGGGACCCCGACGGCTACACCTTC
CASSSGRDPDGYTF
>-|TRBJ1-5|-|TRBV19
TGTGCCAGTAGTATTCCTCCAGGGGAGGGTCAGCCCCAGCATTTT
CASSIPPGEGQPQHF
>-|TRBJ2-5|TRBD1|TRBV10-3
TGTGCCATCAGTGGGGGACAGGGAGGAGAGACCCAGTACTTC
CAISGGQGGETQYF
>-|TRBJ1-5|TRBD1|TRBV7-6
TGTGCCAGCAGCCTGACAGGGGTGGGCCAGCCCCAGCATTTT
CASSLTGVGQPQHF
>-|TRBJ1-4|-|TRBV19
TGTGCCAGTAGTATGGGAGGGGCCCGGAGGGAAAAACTGTTTTTT
CASSMGGARREKLFF
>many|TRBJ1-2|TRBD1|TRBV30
TGTGCCTGGAGTAGGGGGCAGGGTGGCTACACCTTC
CAWSRGQGGYTF
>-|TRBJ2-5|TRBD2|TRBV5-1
TGCGCCAGCAGCCAAGCGGGGGTAGCGGGAGAGACCCAGTACTTC
CASSQAGVAGETQYF
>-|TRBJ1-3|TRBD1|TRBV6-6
TGTGCCAGCAGTTGGGGACAGCTAAGCTCTGGAAACACCATATATTTT
CASSWGQLSSGNTIYF
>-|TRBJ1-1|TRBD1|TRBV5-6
TGTGCCAGCAGCTCGGCGGGGGCAGGGGGCCGGAACACTGAAGCTTTCTTT
CASSSAGAGGRNTEAFF
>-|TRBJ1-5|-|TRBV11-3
TGTGCCAGCAGCCGACACTCAGGGAGCAATCAGCCCCAGCATTTT
CASSRHSGSNQPQHF
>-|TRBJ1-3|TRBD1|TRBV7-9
TGTGCCAGCAGCTTAGAAGGCCCGGGACAGGATCGTGATAGAAACACCATATATTTT
CASSLEGPGQDRDRNTIYF
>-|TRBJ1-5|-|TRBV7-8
TGTGCCAGCAGCTTACAGGGCAATCAGCCCCAGCATTTT
CASSLQGNQPQHF
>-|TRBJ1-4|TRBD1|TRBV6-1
TGTGCCAGCAGTGAGTTCCGGGGGCAGGGGGTTGCAACTAATGAAAAACTGTTTTTT
CASSEFRGQGVATNEKLFF
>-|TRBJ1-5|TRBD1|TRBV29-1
TGCAGCGTTCCTAGGGACAGCCAGCATTTT
CSVPRDSQHF
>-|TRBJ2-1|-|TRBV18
TGTGCCAGCTCACCTCCTCAAGGACTTCAGAATGAGCAGTTCTTC
CASSPPQGLQNEQFF
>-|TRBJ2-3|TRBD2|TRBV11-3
TGTGCCAGCAGCTTAGAGGGTAGCGGGGGAAATACGCAGTATTTT
CASSLEGSGGNTQYF
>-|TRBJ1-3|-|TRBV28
TGTGCCAGCAGTTCCCTTGGGGGGTCTGGAAACACCATATATTTT
CASSSLGGSGNTIYF
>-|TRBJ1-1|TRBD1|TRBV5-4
TGTGCCAGCAGCGAGGGATGGAAGGGGGCCGGGAACACTGAAGCTTTCTTT
CASSEGWKGAGNTEAFF
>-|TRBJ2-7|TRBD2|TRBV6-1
TGTGCCAGCAGTGAATCCGCCGGGGGGGTCGGAGGTGAGCAGTACTTC
CASSESAGGVGGEQYF
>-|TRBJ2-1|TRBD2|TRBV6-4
TGTGCCAGTAGCGGGGGGCGCTACAATGAGCAGTTCTTC
CASSGGRYNEQFF
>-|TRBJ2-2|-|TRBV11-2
TGTGCCAGCAGCTTAGGTGGAGCAACCAACACCGGGGAGCTGTTTTTT
CASSLGGATNTGELFF
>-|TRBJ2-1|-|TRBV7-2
TGTGCCAGCAGCTTAGAGATGCAAGCGGGTGAGCAGTTCTTC
CASSLEMQAGEQFF
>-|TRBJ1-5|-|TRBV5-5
TGTGCCAGCAGCTTGGTAGGGGCGGGCAATCAGCCCCAGCATTTT
CASSLVGAGNQPQHF
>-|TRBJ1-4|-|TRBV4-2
TGTGCCAGCAGCCGGACAAGGGCAGGAACTAATGAAAAACTGTTTTTT
CASSRTRAGTNEKLFF
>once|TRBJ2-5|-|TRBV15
TGTGCCACCAGCAGAGCAGGGCCGGAGACCCAGTACTTC
CATSRAGPETQYF
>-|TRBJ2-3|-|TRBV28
TGTGCCAGCGGAACTCTTGGGGGGGGCATCACAGATACGCAGTATTTT
CASGTLGGGITDTQYF
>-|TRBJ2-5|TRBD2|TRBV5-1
TGCGCCAGCAGCTCGGGACTAGCGGGGGGGCAAGAGACCCAGTACTTC
CASSSGLAGGQETQYF
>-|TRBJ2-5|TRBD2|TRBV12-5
TGTGCTAGTGGTTTGGTTCCACTAGCGGGGACGGGGGAGACCCAGTACTTC
CASGLVPLAGTGETQYF
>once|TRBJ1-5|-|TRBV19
TGTGCCAGTAGTTCCGAGGGGGGGACCAGCAATCAGCCCCAGCATTTT
CASSSEGGTSNQPQHF
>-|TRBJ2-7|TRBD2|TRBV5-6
TGTGCCAGCAGCTTCGCCGGGACTACCTACGAGCAGTACTTC
CASSFAGTTYEQYF
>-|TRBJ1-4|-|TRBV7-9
TGTGCCAGTGACAGTCCTAATGAAAAACTGTTTTTT
CASDSPNEKLFF
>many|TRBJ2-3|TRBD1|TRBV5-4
TGTGCCAGCAGCACCGACAGGGTTGGAGGCACAGATACGCAGTATTTT
CASSTDRVGGTDTQYF
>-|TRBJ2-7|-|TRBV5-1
TGCGCCAGCAGCTCAAGTACAGGGAACTACGAGCAGTACTTC
CASSSSTGNYEQYF
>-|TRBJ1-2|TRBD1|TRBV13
TGTGCCAGCAGCTGGACAGGGGATAGGAAATCGTGGGGCTACACCTTC
CASSWTGDRKSWGYTF
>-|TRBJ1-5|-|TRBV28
TGTGCCAGCAGTTTTTGGTCGGGCAATCAGCCCCAGCATTTT
CASSFWSGNQPQHF
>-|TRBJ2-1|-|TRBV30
TGTGCCTGCAGGGTACCCTACAATGAGCAGTTCTTC
CACRVPYNEQFF
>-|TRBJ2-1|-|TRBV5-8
TGTGCCAGCAGCTTGCAAAGGAGCTCGTTCGAGCAGTTCTTC
CASSLQRSSFEQFF
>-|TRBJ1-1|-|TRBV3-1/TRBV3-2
TGTGCCAGCAGTCTTAGACAAGTGAACACTGAAGCTTTCTTT
CASSLRQVNTEAFF
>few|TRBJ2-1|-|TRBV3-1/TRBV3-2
TGTGCCAGCAGCCGGGACTCCAGCTCCTACAATGAGCAGTTCTTC
CASSRDSSSYNEQFF
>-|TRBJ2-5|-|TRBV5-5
TGTGCCAGCAGCTTGGTCTTAAAAGAGACCCAGTACTTC
CASSLVLKETQYF